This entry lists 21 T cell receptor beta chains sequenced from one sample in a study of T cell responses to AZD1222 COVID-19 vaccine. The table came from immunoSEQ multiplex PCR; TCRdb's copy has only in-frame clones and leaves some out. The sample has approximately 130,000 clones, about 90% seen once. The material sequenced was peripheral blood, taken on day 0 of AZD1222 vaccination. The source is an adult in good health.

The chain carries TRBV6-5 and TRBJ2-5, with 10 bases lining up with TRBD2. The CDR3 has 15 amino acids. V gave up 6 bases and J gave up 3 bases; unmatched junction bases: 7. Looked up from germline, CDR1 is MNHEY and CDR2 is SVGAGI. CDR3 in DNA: TGTGCCAGCAGCTCCTGGACTAGCGGAAAAGAGACCCAGTACTTC. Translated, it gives CASSSWTSGKETQYF.

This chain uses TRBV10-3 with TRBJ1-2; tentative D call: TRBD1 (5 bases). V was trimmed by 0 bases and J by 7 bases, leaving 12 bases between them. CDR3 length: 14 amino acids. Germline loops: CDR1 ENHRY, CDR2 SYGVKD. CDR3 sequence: CAISESIGGTGYTF. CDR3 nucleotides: TGTGCCATCAGTGAGTCGATAGGAGGGACTGGCTACACCTTC.

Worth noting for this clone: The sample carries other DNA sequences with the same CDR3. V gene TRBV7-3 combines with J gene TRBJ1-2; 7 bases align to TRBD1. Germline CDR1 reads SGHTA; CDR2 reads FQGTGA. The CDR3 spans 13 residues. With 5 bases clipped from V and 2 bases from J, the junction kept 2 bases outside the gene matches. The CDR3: CASSPDRNYGYTF. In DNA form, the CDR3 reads TGTGCCAGCAGCCCGGACAGGAACTATGGCTACACCTTC. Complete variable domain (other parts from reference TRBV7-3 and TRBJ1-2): GAGVSQTPSNKVTEKGKYVELRCDPISGHTALYWYRQSLGQGPEFLIYFQGTGAADDSGLPNDRFFAVRPEGSVSTLKIQRTERGDSAVYLCASSPDRNYGYTFGSGTRLTVV.

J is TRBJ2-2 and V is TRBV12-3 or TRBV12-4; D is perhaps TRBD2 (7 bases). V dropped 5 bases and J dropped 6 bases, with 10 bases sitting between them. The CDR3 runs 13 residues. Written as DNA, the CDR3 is TGTGCCAGCAGTCTAGGGGGGGCCGGGGAGCTGTTTTTT. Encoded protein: CASSLGGAGELFF.

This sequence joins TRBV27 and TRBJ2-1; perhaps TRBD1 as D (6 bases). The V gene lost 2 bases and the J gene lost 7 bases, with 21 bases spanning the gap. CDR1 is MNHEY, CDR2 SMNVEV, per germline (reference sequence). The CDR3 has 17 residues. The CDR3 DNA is TGTGCCAGCAGTTTAGGGCAGGGGTTGCAGCCCAGGAATGAGCAGTTCTTC. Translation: CASSLGQGLQPRNEQFF.

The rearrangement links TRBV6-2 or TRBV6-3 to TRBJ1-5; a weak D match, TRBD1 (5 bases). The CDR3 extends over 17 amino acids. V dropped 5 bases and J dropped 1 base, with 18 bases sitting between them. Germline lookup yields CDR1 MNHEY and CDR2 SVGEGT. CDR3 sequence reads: CASSKGLGGRSNQPQHF. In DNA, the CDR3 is TGTGCCAGCAGTAAGGGGCTCGGGGGGAGGAGCAATCAGCCCCAGCATTTT.

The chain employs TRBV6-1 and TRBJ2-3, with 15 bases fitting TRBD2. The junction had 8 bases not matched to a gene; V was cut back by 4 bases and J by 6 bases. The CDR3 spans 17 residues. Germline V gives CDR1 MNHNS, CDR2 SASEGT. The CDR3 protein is CASSAGTSGRLRDTQYF. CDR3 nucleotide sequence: TGTGCCAGCAGTGCGGGGACTAGCGGGAGGTTGCGGGATACGCAGTATTTT.

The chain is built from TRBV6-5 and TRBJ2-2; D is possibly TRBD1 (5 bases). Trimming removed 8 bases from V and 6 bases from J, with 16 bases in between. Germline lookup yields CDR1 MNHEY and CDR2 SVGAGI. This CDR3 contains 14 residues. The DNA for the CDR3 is TGTGCCAGCCGTTCGGCAGGGTGGGCCGGGGAGCTGTTTTTT. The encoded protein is CASRSAGWAGELFF.

The CDR3 reads CASSFVFGGQPQHF. The CDR3 DNA reads TGTGCCAGCAGTTTTGTATTCGGGGGGCAGCCCCAGCATTTT. The chain carries TRBV27 and TRBJ1-5; D might be TRBD1 (5 bases). Germline loops: CDR1 MNHEY, CDR2 SMNVEV (reference sequence). The CDR3 totals 14 residues. The V end was cut by 3 bases, the J end by 7 bases, with 13 bases between.

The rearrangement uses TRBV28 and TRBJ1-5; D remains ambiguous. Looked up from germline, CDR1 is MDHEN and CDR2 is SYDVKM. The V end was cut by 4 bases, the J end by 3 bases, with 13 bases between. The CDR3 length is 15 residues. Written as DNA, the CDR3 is TGTGCCAGCAGTTCACCGCCGGGCCTCAATCAGCCCCAGCATTTT. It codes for CASSSPPGLNQPQHF.

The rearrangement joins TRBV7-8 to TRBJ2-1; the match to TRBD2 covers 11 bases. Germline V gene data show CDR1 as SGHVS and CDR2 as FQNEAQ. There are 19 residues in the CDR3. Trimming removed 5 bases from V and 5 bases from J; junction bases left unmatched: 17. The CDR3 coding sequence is TGTGCCAGCAGCCCTCGGAACTTAGCGGGAGGGTCGGGGGACAATGAGCAGTTCTTC. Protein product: CASSPRNLAGGSGDNEQFF.

CDR3 sequence (DNA): TGTGCCAGCAGCCAAGGGGGGGCGTGGGTGTTTCTTGGGGACAATGAGCAGTTCTTC. Translated: CASSQGGAWVFLGDNEQFF. The genes are TRBV4-2 and TRBJ2-1; D possibly matches TRBD1 or TRBD2 (6 bases each). Germline-derived CDR1 and CDR2 are LGHNA and YNFKEQ. The ends were cut back, 1 base at V and 5 bases at J, with 24 bases in the middle. The CDR3 runs to 19 residues.

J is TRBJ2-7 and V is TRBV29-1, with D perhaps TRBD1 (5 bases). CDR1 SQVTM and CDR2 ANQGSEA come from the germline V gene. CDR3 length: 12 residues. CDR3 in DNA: TGCAGTACACGGGCAGGGACCTACGAGCAGTACTTC. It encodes CSTRAGTYEQYF.

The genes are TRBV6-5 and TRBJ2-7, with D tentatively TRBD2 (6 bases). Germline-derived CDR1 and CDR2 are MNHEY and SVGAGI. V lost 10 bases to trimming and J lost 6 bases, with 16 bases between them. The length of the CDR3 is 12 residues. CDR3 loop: CATGGVNVEQYF. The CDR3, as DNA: TGTGCCACTGGAGGGGTTAACGTCGAGCAGTACTTC.

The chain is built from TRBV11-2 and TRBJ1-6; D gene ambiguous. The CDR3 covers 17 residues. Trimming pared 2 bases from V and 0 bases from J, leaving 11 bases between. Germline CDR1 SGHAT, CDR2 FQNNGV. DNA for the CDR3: TGTGCCAGCAGCTTAATCCGGCCGACCTCCTATAATTCACCCCTCCACTTT. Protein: CASSLIRPTSYNSPLHF.

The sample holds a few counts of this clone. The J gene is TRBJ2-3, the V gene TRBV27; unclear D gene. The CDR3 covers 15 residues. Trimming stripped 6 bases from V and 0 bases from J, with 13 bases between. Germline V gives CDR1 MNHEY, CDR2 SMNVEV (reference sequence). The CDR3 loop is CASRIRRDSTDTQYF. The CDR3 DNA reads TGTGCCAGCAGGATCAGGAGAGATAGCACAGATACGCAGTATTTT.

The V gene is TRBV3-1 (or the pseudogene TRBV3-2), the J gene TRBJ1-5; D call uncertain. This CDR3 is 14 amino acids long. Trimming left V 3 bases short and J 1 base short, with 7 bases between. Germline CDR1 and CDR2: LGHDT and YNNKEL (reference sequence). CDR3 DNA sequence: TGTGCCAGCAGCCAGCTTGACAGCAATCAGCCCCAGCATTTT. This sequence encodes CASSQLDSNQPQHF.

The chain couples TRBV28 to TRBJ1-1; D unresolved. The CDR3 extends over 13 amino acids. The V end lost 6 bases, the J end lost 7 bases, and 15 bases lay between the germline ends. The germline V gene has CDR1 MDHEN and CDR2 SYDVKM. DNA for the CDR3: TGTGCCAGCAGCTCCGGACCCACTATTGAAGCTTTCTTT. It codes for CASSSGPTIEAFF.

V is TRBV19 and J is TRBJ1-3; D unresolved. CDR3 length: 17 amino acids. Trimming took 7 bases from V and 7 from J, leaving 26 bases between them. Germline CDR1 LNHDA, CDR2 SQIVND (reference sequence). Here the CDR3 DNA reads TGTGCCAGTAAAGTAGGTACAGCAAAACCGGACGGGAACACCATATATTTT. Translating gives CASKVGTAKPDGNTIYF.

In DNA form, the CDR3 reads TGTGCCAGCAGTTTAGGCCTCCGGGGGCTATCACCCCTCCACTTT. It encodes CASSLGLRGLSPLHF. The rearrangement uses TRBV28 and TRBJ1-6; possible D gene TRBD1, 6 bases. V gave up 2 bases and J gave up 10 bases, with 15 bases separating them. The germline V gene encodes CDR1 MDHEN and CDR2 SYDVKM. CDR3 size: 15 residues.

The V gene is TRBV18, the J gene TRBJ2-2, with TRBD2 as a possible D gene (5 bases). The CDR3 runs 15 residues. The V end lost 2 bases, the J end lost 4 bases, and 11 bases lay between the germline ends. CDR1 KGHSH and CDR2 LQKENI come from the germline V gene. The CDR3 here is CASSPLGEGTGELFF. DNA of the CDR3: TGTGCCAGCTCACCATTGGGTGAGGGCACCGGGGAGCTGTTTTTT.